This T cell receptor (beta chain) is from a study of T cell changes during pregnancy in multiple sclerosis. This clone has only a few counts. TCRdb's table, derived via immunoSEQ multiplex PCR, lists solely in-frame clones and lacks some. Of 100,000 or so clones in the sample, almost 95% were seen once. The TCR sequence derives from a female donor with multiple sclerosis, enrolled in a pregnancy study. Specimen: peripheral blood, collected before pregnancy.

The CDR3 bases are TGTGCCAGCAGCTTAAAGTTCAGGGAAACTGAAGCTTTCTTT. This translates into CASSLKFRETEAFF. The gene calls are TRBV7-2 and TRBJ1-1, with D perhaps matching TRBD1 (5 bases). The germline V gene has CDR1 SGHTA and CDR2 FQGNSA. Deletions cut 2 bases from V and 5 bases from J, with 12 bases between. The CDR3 consists of 14 residues.